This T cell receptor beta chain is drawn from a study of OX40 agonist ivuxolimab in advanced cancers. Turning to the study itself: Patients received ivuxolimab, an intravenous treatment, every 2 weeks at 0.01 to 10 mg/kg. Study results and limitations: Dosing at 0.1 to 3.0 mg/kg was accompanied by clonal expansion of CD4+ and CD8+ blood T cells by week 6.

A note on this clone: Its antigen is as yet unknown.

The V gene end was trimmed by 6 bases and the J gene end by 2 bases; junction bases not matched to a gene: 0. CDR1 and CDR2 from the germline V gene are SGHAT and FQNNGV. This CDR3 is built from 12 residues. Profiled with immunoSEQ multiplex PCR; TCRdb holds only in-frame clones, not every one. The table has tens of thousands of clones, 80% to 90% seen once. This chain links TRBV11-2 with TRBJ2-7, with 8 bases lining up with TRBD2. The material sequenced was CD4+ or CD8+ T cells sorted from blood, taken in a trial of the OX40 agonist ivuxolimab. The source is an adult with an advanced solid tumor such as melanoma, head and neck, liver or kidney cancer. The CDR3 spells CASSSGTYEQYF. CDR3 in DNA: TGTGCCAGCAGTAGCGGGACCTACGAGCAGTACTTC.